The rows below give T cell receptor beta chains drawn from one sample of a study of blood T cell repertoires in COVID-19. Generated by immunoSEQ multiplex PCR, the TCRdb table keeps only in-frame clones and is missing some. The table lists 200,000 to 250,000 clones, 70% to 90% of them singletons. Source material: peripheral blood. These receptor sequences come from a man between 50 and 59 years old with COVID-19, enrolled during active disease. The CDR3 runs from the conserved cysteine through the conserved F or W. A D gene is named only where the DNA matches it firmly. Some rows mark clone size as missing; the rest say once, few, many or name a class of expanded clone.

abundance	v_gene	d_gene	j_gene	CDR3nt	CDR3aa
NA	TRBV30	NA	TRBJ2-1	TGTGCCTGGAAAAGGACCGGGACACCTGATCAGTTCTTC	CAWKRTGTPDQFF
once	TRBV19	TRBD2	TRBJ2-2	TGTGCCAGCAGATTGAGGGGAACCGGGACTAGCGGGGGTGACAACACCGGGGAGCTGTTTTTT	CASRLRGTGTSGGDNTGELFF
NA	TRBV28	TRBD1	TRBJ2-7	TGTGCCAGCCGGGACAGGGGCGCCTACGAGCAGTACTTC	CASRDRGAYEQYF
NA	TRBV4-1	TRBD2	TRBJ2-5	TGCGCCAGCAGCCAAGATAGGGTAGCGGGATCTAACCAAGAGACCCAGTACTTC	CASSQDRVAGSNQETQYF
many	TRBV5-1	TRBD1	TRBJ2-2	TGCGCCAGCAGGGAGGGACAGGGGTACGCCGGGGAGCTGTTTTTT	CASREGQGYAGELFF
NA	TRBV9	NA	TRBJ1-2	TGTGCCAGCAGTGTAGGTGGGGGCGCAATCTTTCGCTACACCTTC	CASSVGGGAIFRYTF
NA	TRBV7-6	TRBD1	TRBJ2-7	TGTGCCAGCAGCCCAGGACAGGGAGAATCCTACGAGCAGTACTTC	CASSPGQGESYEQYF
NA	TRBV7-3	NA	TRBJ2-7	TGTGCCAGCAGCTTAACGGCAACCGGACATCTCGAGCAGTACTTC	CASSLTATGHLEQYF
NA	TRBV7-9	NA	TRBJ2-1	TGTGCCAGCAGTTATACAGGGAATGAGCAGTTCTTC	CASSYTGNEQFF
NA	TRBV27	TRBD2	TRBJ2-1	TGTGCCAGCAGCCCTAGCGGGAGAGCGGACAATGAGCAGTTCTTC	CASSPSGRADNEQFF
few	TRBV6-5	TRBD1	TRBJ2-2	TGTGCCACCTCCGGGACAGGGCTCACCGGGGAGCTGTTTTTT	CATSGTGLTGELFF
NA	TRBV3-1/TRBV3-2	TRBD2	TRBJ2-1	TGTGCCAGCAGCCAAGATTTGACTAGCGGGGGACCCTCCTACAATGAGCAGTTCTTC	CASSQDLTSGGPSYNEQFF
NA	TRBV27	NA	TRBJ1-6	TGTGCCAGCAGTTTACTGGCAGGGGATTCACCCCTCCACTTT	CASSLLAGDSPLHF
NA	TRBV10-3	TRBD2	TRBJ2-2	TGTGCCAGCGGGACTAGCGGAGACACCGGGGAGCTGTTTTTT	CASGTSGDTGELFF
NA	TRBV19	NA	TRBJ1-3	TGTGCCAGTAGTGAACAGCCTTCTGGAAACACCATATATTTT	CASSEQPSGNTIYF
NA	TRBV12-3/TRBV12-4	NA	TRBJ2-7	TGTGCCAGCAGTTATGAGGCTGCCGAGCAGTACTTC	CASSYEAAEQYF
NA	TRBV9	NA	TRBJ1-2	TGTGCCAGCAGCGTTCACCGGGCTAACTATGGCTACACCTTC	CASSVHRANYGYTF
NA	TRBV7-9	NA	TRBJ2-7	TGTGCCAGCAGCACGGGAGGGACAGTTCGGGAGCAGTACTTC	CASSTGGTVREQYF
NA	TRBV7-2	TRBD1	TRBJ1-5	TGTGCCAGCAGCTTACCGGGACAGGCGGCTCAGCCCCAGCATTTT	CASSLPGQAAQPQHF
NA	TRBV12-5	TRBD2	TRBJ2-1	TGTGCTAGTGGTTCTTCACAGCGGCTAGCGGGAGTGGGTGAGCAGTTCTTC	CASGSSQRLAGVGEQFF
NA	TRBV19	TRBD1	TRBJ1-6	TGTGCCAGTAGTGACTCCGGGACAGGGGGCCTCTCACCCCTCCACTTT	CASSDSGTGGLSPLHF
NA	TRBV19	TRBD2	TRBJ2-5	TGTGCCAGTAGCTCGGGGGGGCCGGAGACCCAGTACTTC	CASSSGGPETQYF
NA	TRBV11-2	TRBD1	TRBJ2-2	TGTGCCAGCAGCCGGACAGGGTCAGGAACCGGGGAGCTGTTTTTT	CASSRTGSGTGELFF
NA	TRBV7-9	TRBD1	TRBJ1-4	TGTGCCAGCAGCAAACAGGGGGCTGGTGAAAAACTGTTTTTT	CASSKQGAGEKLFF
NA	TRBV5-1	TRBD1	TRBJ2-2	TGCGCCAGCAGCAGCCGGGACAGTAGATTCGGGGGGGAGCTGTTTTTT	CASSSRDSRFGGELFF
once	TRBV5-1	TRBD2	TRBJ2-1	TGCGCCAGCAGCTCGAATCTAGCGGGAGGAAGCGGTGAGCAGTTCTTC	CASSSNLAGGSGEQFF
NA	TRBV5-4	NA	TRBJ1-1	TGTGCCAGCAGCTTAGGAGGGAGGACTGAAGCTTTCTTT	CASSLGGRTEAFF
NA	TRBV6-6	NA	TRBJ2-1	TGTGCCAGCAGCACCATTGGACTTTACAATGAGCAGTTCTTC	CASSTIGLYNEQFF
NA	TRBV7-9	TRBD2	TRBJ2-3	TGTGCCAGCAGCTCCTGGACTAGCGGGGGAGGTGATACGCAGTATTTT	CASSSWTSGGGDTQYF
NA	TRBV2	NA	TRBJ2-1	TGTGCCAGCACAGTTTACAATGAGCAGTTCTTC	CASTVYNEQFF
once	TRBV7-9	TRBD2	TRBJ2-3	TGTGCCAGCAGCTTCGGGAAGACTAGCGGGCACACAGATACGCAGTATTTT	CASSFGKTSGHTDTQYF
NA	TRBV7-6	TRBD1	TRBJ2-7	TGTGCCAGCAGCCCACGGACAGGAGCGATCTACGAGCAGTACTTC	CASSPRTGAIYEQYF
NA	TRBV27	TRBD1	TRBJ2-7	TGTGCCAGCAGTTTAGGACAGGGCTCCTACGAGCAGTACTTC	CASSLGQGSYEQYF
NA	TRBV5-8	NA	TRBJ2-3	TGTGCCAGCAACCGAGGGGGGGCAATTTCTACAGATACGCAGTATTTT	CASNRGGAISTDTQYF
NA	TRBV5-3	TRBD2	TRBJ2-7	TGTGCCAGAAGCCAAACTAGCGGAAATTACGAGCAGTACTTC	CARSQTSGNYEQYF
once	TRBV7-8	NA	TRBJ1-2	TGTGCCAGCAGCTTAGAGCAGGGAACGCACTATGGCTACACCTTC	CASSLEQGTHYGYTF
NA	TRBV12-3/TRBV12-4	NA	TRBJ1-2	TGTGCCAGCAGAACAGGGTTCTATGGCTACACCTTC	CASRTGFYGYTF